A selection of T cell receptor beta chains follows, all from one sample in a study of blood T cell repertoires in COVID-19. The protocol was immunoSEQ multiplex PCR, while the TCRdb copy is restricted to in-frame clones and leaves out a portion. The sample holds about 130,000 clones, around 83% seen once. Sequencing used PBMCs or T cells enriched from blood (not recorded which). The receptors derive from a man aged 25 to 45 who had recovered from COVID-19. The CDR3 runs from the conserved cysteine through the conserved F or W. A D gene is named only where the DNA matches it firmly. Size values are once, few and many counts, or a class for expanded clones, and some rows have none.

cdr3_length: 14; clone_size: few; v_call: TRBV9; d_call: .; j_call: TRBJ2-5; cdr3_aa: CASSVDPVQETQYF; cdr3_nt: TGTGCCAGCAGCGTAGATCCAGTCCAAGAGACCCAGTACTTC
cdr3_length: 15; clone_size: .; v_call: TRBV27; d_call: TRBD1; j_call: TRBJ1-3; cdr3_aa: CASSFSGQGKNTIYF; cdr3_nt: TGTGCCAGCAGTTTTTCTGGACAGGGGAAAAACACCATATATTTT
cdr3_length: 15; clone_size: .; v_call: TRBV11-2; d_call: .; j_call: TRBJ2-5; cdr3_aa: CASSSVGGRKETQYF; cdr3_nt: TGTGCCAGCAGCTCCGTCGGAGGGCGGAAAGAGACCCAGTACTTC
cdr3_length: 12; clone_size: .; v_call: TRBV7-9; d_call: .; j_call: TRBJ1-1; cdr3_aa: CASNQGGTEAFF; cdr3_nt: TGTGCCAGCAACCAAGGGGGCACTGAAGCTTTCTTT
cdr3_length: 15; clone_size: once; v_call: TRBV9; d_call: .; j_call: TRBJ2-2; cdr3_aa: CASSPGGQSPGELFF; cdr3_nt: TGTGCCAGCAGCCCCGGGGGACAGTCTCCCGGGGAGCTGTTTTTT
cdr3_length: 14; clone_size: .; v_call: TRBV10-3; d_call: .; j_call: TRBJ2-5; cdr3_aa: CAITGTRFQETQYF; cdr3_nt: TGTGCCATCACCGGGACACGGTTTCAAGAGACCCAGTACTTC
cdr3_length: 14; clone_size: .; v_call: TRBV28; d_call: TRBD1; j_call: TRBJ2-7; cdr3_aa: CASSFPGGAYEQYF; cdr3_nt: TGTGCCAGCAGTTTCCCAGGGGGTGCCTACGAGCAGTACTTC
cdr3_length: 13; clone_size: .; v_call: TRBV11-2; d_call: .; j_call: TRBJ1-5; cdr3_aa: CASTATVGQPQHF; cdr3_nt: TGTGCCAGCACCGCGACAGTTGGTCAGCCCCAGCATTTT
cdr3_length: 15; clone_size: .; v_call: TRBV2; d_call: .; j_call: TRBJ2-3; cdr3_aa: CASSGGLGRTDTQYF; cdr3_nt: TGTGCCAGCAGTGGTGGTCTGGGGCGCACAGATACGCAGTATTTT
cdr3_length: 16; clone_size: .; v_call: TRBV27; d_call: TRBD1; j_call: TRBJ1-2; cdr3_aa: CASSSKPGQGAEGYTF; cdr3_nt: TGTGCCAGCAGTAGTAAACCGGGACAGGGGGCAGAAGGCTACACCTTC
cdr3_length: 14; clone_size: .; v_call: TRBV3-1/TRBV3-2; d_call: .; j_call: TRBJ2-1; cdr3_aa: CASSQDAGWNEQFF; cdr3_nt: TGTGCCAGCAGCCAAGACGCGGGTTGGAATGAGCAGTTCTTC
cdr3_length: 15; clone_size: .; v_call: TRBV5-8; d_call: TRBD2; j_call: TRBJ2-1; cdr3_aa: CASSFGRGGYNEQFF; cdr3_nt: TGTGCCAGCAGCTTTGGGCGGGGGGGCTACAATGAGCAGTTCTTC
cdr3_length: 14; clone_size: .; v_call: TRBV29-1; d_call: .; j_call: TRBJ1-2; cdr3_aa: CSVEEDAENYGYTF; cdr3_nt: TGCAGCGTTGAAGAGGATGCGGAGAACTATGGCTACACCTTC
cdr3_length: 15; clone_size: .; v_call: TRBV6-1; d_call: TRBD2; j_call: TRBJ2-1; cdr3_aa: CASSEGTSGANEQFF; cdr3_nt: TGTGCCAGCAGTGAAGGGACTAGCGGGGCCAATGAGCAGTTCTTC
cdr3_length: 15; clone_size: few; v_call: TRBV6-5; d_call: TRBD2; j_call: TRBJ2-1; cdr3_aa: CASKLAGGTYNEQFF; cdr3_nt: TGTGCCAGCAAACTAGCGGGAGGGACCTACAATGAGCAGTTCTTC
cdr3_length: 17; clone_size: .; v_call: TRBV7-4; d_call: TRBD2; j_call: TRBJ2-7; cdr3_aa: CASSLALVAGVVYEQYF; cdr3_nt: TGTGCCAGCAGCTTAGCATTGGTAGCGGGAGTCGTCTACGAGCAGTACTTC
cdr3_length: 15; clone_size: .; v_call: TRBV19; d_call: .; j_call: TRBJ2-2; cdr3_aa: CASSIDGRNTGELFF; cdr3_nt: TGTGCCAGTAGTATAGATGGGCGGAACACCGGGGAGCTGTTTTTT
cdr3_length: 15; clone_size: .; v_call: TRBV19; d_call: .; j_call: TRBJ1-6; cdr3_aa: CASTSMSSYNSPLHF; cdr3_nt: TGTGCCAGTACTTCGATGAGCTCCTATAATTCACCCCTCCACTTT
cdr3_length: 13; clone_size: .; v_call: TRBV9; d_call: TRBD2; j_call: TRBJ2-7; cdr3_aa: CASSGTSVSEQYF; cdr3_nt: TGTGCCAGCAGCGGGACTAGCGTTTCTGAGCAGTACTTC
cdr3_length: 16; clone_size: .; v_call: TRBV7-8; d_call: TRBD1; j_call: TRBJ2-3; cdr3_aa: CASSLGAGGRADTQYF; cdr3_nt: TGTGCCAGCAGCTTAGGGGCAGGGGGTAGGGCAGATACGCAGTATTTT
cdr3_length: 15; clone_size: .; v_call: TRBV6-1; d_call: .; j_call: TRBJ1-2; cdr3_aa: CASSDYRDMDYGYTF; cdr3_nt: TGTGCCAGCAGTGATTACAGGGATATGGACTATGGCTACACCTTC
cdr3_length: 15; clone_size: once; v_call: TRBV6-5; d_call: .; j_call: TRBJ1-2; cdr3_aa: CASSPGTPGFSGYTF; cdr3_nt: TGTGCCAGCAGTCCTGGGACTCCCGGGTTTAGTGGCTACACCTTC
cdr3_length: 15; clone_size: .; v_call: TRBV5-4; d_call: TRBD2; j_call: TRBJ2-7; cdr3_aa: CASTISGGYSYEQYF; cdr3_nt: TGTGCCAGCACCATCAGCGGGGGGTACTCCTACGAGCAGTACTTC
cdr3_length: 17; clone_size: few; v_call: TRBV18; d_call: .; j_call: TRBJ1-3; cdr3_aa: CASSPTGGSLHGNTIYF; cdr3_nt: TGTGCCAGCTCACCAACGGGGGGCTCGCTTCATGGAAACACCATATATTTT
cdr3_length: 15; clone_size: .; v_call: TRBV11-2; d_call: .; j_call: TRBJ1-1; cdr3_aa: CASSFSKNLNTEAFF; cdr3_nt: TGTGCCAGCAGTTTCAGTAAGAATTTGAACACTGAAGCTTTCTTT
cdr3_length: 15; clone_size: few; v_call: TRBV10-3; d_call: TRBD2; j_call: TRBJ2-3; cdr3_aa: CAISVTSGYTDTQYF; cdr3_nt: TGTGCCATCAGTGTAACTAGCGGTTACACAGATACGCAGTATTTT
cdr3_length: 15; clone_size: .; v_call: TRBV18; d_call: .; j_call: TRBJ1-5; cdr3_aa: CASSRGGDSNQPQHF; cdr3_nt: TGTGCCAGCTCCCGCGGAGGCGATAGCAATCAGCCCCAGCATTTT
cdr3_length: 16; clone_size: .; v_call: TRBV5-1; d_call: TRBD1; j_call: TRBJ2-1; cdr3_aa: CASSLGGQGVVYEQFF; cdr3_nt: TGCGCCAGCAGCTTGGGGGGACAGGGGGTAGTTTATGAGCAGTTCTTC
cdr3_length: 13; clone_size: .; v_call: TRBV19; d_call: .; j_call: TRBJ2-7; cdr3_aa: CASSIERFYEQYF; cdr3_nt: TGTGCCAGTAGTATTGAGCGGTTCTACGAGCAGTACTTC